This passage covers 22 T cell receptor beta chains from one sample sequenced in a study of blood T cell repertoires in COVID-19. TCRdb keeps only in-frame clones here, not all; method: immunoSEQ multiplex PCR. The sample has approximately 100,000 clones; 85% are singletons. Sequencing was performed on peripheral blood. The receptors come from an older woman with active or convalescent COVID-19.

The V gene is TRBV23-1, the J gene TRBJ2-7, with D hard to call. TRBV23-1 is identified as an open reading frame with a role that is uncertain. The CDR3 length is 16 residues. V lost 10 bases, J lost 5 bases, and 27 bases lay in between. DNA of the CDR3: TGCGCCATAGGAGCCCCCGGTGCGAGGTCCCCCCACGAGCAGTACTTC. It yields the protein CAIGAPGARSPHEQYF.

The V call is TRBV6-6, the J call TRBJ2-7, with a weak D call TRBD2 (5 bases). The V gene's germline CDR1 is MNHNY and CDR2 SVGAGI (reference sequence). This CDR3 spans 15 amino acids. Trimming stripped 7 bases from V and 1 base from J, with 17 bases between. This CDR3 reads CASTKGGLESYEQYF. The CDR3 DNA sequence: TGTGCCAGCACCAAAGGAGGCCTAGAGTCCTACGAGCAGTACTTC.

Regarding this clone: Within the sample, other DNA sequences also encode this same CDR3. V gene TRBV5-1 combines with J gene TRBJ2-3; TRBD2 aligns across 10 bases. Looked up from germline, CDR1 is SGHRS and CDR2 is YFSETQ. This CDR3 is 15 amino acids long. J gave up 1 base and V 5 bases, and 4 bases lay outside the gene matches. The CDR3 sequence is CASSLAGGRTDTQYF. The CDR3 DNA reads TGCGCCAGCAGTTTAGCGGGGGGCCGCACAGATACGCAGTATTTT.

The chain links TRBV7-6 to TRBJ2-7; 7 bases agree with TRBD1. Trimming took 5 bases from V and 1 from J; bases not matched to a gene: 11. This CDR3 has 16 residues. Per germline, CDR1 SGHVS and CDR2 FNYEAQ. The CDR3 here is CASSPGRGQASYEQYF. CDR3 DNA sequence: TGTGCCAGCAGCCCCGGTCGAGGACAGGCTTCCTACGAGCAGTACTTC.

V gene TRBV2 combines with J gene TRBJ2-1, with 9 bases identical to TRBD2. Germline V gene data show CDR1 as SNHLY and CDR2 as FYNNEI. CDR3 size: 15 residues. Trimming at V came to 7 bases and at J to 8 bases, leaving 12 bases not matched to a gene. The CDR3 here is CASKAAGGRWDEQFF. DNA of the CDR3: TGTGCCAGCAAGGCGGCGGGAGGGCGGTGGGATGAGCAGTTCTTC.

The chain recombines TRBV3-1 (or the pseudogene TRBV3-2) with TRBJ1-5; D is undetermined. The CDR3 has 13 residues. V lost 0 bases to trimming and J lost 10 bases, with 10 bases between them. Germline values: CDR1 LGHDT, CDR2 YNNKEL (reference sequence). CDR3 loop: CASSQEERGPQHF. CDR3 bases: TGTGCCAGCAGCCAAGAGGAGCGGGGACCCCAGCATTTT.

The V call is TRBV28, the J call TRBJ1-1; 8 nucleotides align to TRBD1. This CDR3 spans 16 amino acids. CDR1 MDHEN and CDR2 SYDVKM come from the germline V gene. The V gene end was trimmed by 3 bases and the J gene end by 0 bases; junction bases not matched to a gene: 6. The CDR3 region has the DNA TGTGCCAGCAGTTTTAAGACAGGGGTCATGAACACTGAAGCTTTCTTT. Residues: CASSFKTGVMNTEAFF.

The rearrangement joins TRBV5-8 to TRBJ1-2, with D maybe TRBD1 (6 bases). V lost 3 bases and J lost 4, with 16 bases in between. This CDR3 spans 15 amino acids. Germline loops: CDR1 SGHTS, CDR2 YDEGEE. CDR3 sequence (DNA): TGTGCCAGCAGCTCAATCGACAGGCTGATCTATGGCTACACCTTC. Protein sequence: CASSSIDRLIYGYTF.

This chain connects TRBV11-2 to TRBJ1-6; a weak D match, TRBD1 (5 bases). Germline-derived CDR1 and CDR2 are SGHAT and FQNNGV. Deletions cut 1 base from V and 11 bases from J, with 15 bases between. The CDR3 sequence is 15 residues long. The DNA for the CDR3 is TGTGCCAGCAGCTTAGCTGGGGGGGGGTATACACCCCTCCACTTT. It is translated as CASSLAGGGYTPLHF.

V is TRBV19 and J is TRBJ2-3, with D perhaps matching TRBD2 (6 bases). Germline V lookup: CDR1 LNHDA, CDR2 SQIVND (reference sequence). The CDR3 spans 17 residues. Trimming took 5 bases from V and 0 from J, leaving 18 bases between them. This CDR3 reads CASSDHPSAASTDTQYF. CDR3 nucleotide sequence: TGTGCCAGTAGTGACCACCCTAGCGCCGCAAGCACAGATACGCAGTATTTT.

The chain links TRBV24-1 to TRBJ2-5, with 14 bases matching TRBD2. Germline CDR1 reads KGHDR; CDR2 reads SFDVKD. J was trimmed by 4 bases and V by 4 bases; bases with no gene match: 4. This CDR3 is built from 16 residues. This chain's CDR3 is CATSDGTSGSRETQYF. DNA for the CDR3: TGTGCCACCAGTGACGGGACTAGCGGGAGCCGAGAGACCCAGTACTTC.

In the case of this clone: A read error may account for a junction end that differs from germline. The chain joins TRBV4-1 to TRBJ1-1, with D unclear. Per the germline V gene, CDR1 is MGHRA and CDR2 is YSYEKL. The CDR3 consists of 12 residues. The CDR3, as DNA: TGCGCCAGCAGCCAAGAAGTCGGAGGGCGGAGCTGG. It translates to CASSQEVGGRSW.

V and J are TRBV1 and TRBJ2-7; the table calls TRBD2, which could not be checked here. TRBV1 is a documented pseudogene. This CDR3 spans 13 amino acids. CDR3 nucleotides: TGCACCAGCAGCCGAGTTAGCGCCCACGAGCAGTACTTC. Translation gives CTSSRVSAHEQYF.

This CDR3 is CASSLASGTRRYEQYF. In DNA, the CDR3 is TGTGCCAGCAGCTTAGCGTCAGGCACAAGGAGGTACGAGCAGTACTTC. The chain couples TRBV7-8 to TRBJ2-7; D may be TRBD2 (5 bases). V was trimmed by 0 bases and J by 4 bases, leaving 16 bases between them. The CDR3 has 16 residues. CDR1 and CDR2 (germline): SGHVS, FQNEAQ.

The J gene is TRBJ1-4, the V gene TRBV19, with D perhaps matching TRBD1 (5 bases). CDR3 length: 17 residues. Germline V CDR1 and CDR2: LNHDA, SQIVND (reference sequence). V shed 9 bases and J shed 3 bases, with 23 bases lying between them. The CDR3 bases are TGTGCCAGCTCTCCTCAGGGAATGGTTGGGTCTAATGAAAAACTGTTTTTT. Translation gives CASSPQGMVGSNEKLFF.

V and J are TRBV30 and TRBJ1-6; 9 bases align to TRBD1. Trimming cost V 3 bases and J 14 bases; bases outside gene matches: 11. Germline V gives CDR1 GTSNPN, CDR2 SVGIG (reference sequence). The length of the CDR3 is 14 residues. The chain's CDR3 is CAWSVPGQGITLHF. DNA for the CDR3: TGTGCCTGGAGCGTCCCGGGACAGGGTATAACCCTCCACTTT.

The CDR3 DNA follows: TGTGCCAGCAGCTCACCACGACGATCAGGCAGGGAGCAGTTCTTC. Protein: CASSSPRRSGREQFF. The rearrangement uses TRBV28 and TRBJ2-1, with D unresolved. Germline V gene data show CDR1 as MDHEN and CDR2 as SYDVKM. The CDR3 is made up of 15 amino acids. V shed 6 bases and J shed 10 bases, with 22 bases lying between them.

As DNA, the CDR3 is TGTGCCAGCAGCCCCCTAGATAACCTCTATGGCTACACCTTC. This encodes CASSPLDNLYGYTF. J is TRBJ1-2 and V is TRBV7-8; unclear D gene. The germline CDR1 and CDR2 sequences are SGHVS and FQNEAQ. The CDR3 covers 14 residues. The V and J ends lost 5 bases and 4 bases respectively, with 14 bases between them. The complete variable domain, with remaining parts taken from reference TRBV7-8 and TRBJ1-2, reads GAGVSQSPRYKVAKRGQDVALRCDPISGHVSLFWYQQALGQGPEFLTYFQNEAQLDKSGLPSDRFFAERPEGSVSTLKIQRTQQEDSAVYLCASSPLDNLYGYTFGSGTRLTVV.

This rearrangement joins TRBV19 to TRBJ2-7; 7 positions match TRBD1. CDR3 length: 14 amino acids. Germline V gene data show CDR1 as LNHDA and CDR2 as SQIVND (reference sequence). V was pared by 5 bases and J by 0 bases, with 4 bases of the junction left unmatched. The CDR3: CASSGTVNSYEQYF. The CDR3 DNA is TGTGCCAGTAGTGGGACAGTCAACTCCTACGAGCAGTACTTC.

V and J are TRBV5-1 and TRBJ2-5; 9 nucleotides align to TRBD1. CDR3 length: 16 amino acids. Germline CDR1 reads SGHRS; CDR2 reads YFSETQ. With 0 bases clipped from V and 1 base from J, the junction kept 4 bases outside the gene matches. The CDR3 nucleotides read TGCGCCAGCAGCTTGGGAGGGACAGGGACCCAAGAGACCCAGTACTTC. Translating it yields CASSLGGTGTQETQYF.

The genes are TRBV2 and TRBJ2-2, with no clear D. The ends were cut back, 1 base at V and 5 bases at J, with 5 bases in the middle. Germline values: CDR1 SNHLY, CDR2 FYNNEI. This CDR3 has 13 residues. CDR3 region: CASSEELTGELFF. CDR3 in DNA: TGTGCCAGCAGTGAAGAGCTGACCGGGGAGCTGTTTTTT.

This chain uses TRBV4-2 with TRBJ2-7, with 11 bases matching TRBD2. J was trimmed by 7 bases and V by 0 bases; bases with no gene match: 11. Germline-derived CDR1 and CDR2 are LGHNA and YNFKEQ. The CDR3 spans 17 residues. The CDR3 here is CASSQDPTSGGSGEQYF. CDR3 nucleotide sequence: TGTGCCAGCAGCCAAGATCCCACTAGCGGGGGTTCAGGGGAGCAGTACTTC.